The 8 T cell receptor beta chains listed next were all sequenced from one sample in a study of shared clonotypes between healthy human individuals. The assay was immunoSEQ multiplex PCR, and TCRdb's table has in-frame clones only and misses some. The sample shows about 2.4 million clones, 93% of them seen only once. Sequenced input: naive CD4+ T cells from PBMCs. Subset in this sample: CD45RA+ positively selected. These receptors came from a man aged 18 to 30 in good health. Some clones in this sample may be carry-over from other donors' samples.

On this clone: This same CDR3 is encoded by further DNA sequences in the sample. The J gene is TRBJ2-7, the V gene TRBV6-1; D not certain. Germline CDR1 reads MNHNS; CDR2 reads SASEGT. The CDR3 is made up of 12 amino acids. Trimming stripped 3 bases from V and 2 bases from J, with 5 bases between. CDR3 nucleotide sequence: TGTGCCAGCAGTGAGGTAGCCTACGAGCAGTACTTC. Protein product: CASSEVAYEQYF.

The gene calls are TRBV5-4 and TRBJ2-4; no firm D call. The ends were cut back, 3 bases at V and 6 bases at J, with 10 bases in the middle. CDR1 SGHNT and CDR2 YYREEE come from the germline V gene (reference sequence). This CDR3 is built from 13 residues. The CDR3 region is CASSSGPTNIQYF. In DNA form, the CDR3 reads TGTGCCAGCAGCTCAGGACCTACAAACATTCAGTACTTC.

V gene TRBV28 combines with J gene TRBJ1-5; a possible D gene is TRBD1 (6 bases). This CDR3 spans 13 amino acids. Germline V lookup: CDR1 MDHEN, CDR2 SYDVKM. V lost 8 bases and J 3 bases, leaving 11 bases between the germline ends. Here the CDR3 reads CASGGNPNQPQHF. CDR3 bases: TGTGCCAGCGGGGGCAACCCCAATCAGCCCCAGCATTTT.

The gene calls are TRBV5-4 and TRBJ1-1; D ambiguous. CDR1 is SGHNT, CDR2 YYREEE, per germline (reference sequence). Trimming pared 0 bases from V and 0 bases from J, leaving 9 bases between. The CDR3 runs 15 residues. CDR3 residues: CASSLAYGVNTEAFF. The CDR3 bases are TGTGCCAGCAGCTTGGCCTACGGCGTGAACACTGAAGCTTTCTTT.

CDR3 DNA sequence: TGTGCCTACGCACGAGACAGGGGGTTTCGGAACACCATATATTTT. Its translation: CAYARDRGFRNTIYF. The V gene is TRBV30, the J gene TRBJ1-3; TRBD1 matches 9 bases. The V gene end was trimmed by 7 bases and the J gene end by 7 bases; junction bases not matched to a gene: 14. The CDR3 covers 15 residues. The germline CDR1 and CDR2 sequences are GTSNPN and SVGIG (reference sequence).

The chain uses TRBV7-9 and TRBJ2-2, with D possibly TRBD2 on 6 matching bases. The V and J ends lost 1 base and 3 bases respectively, with 21 bases between them. The CDR3 has 19 residues. Germline V CDR1 and CDR2: SEHNR, FQNEAQ (reference sequence). The CDR3 here is CASSLVRNSGRVYTGELFF. In nucleotides, the CDR3 is TGTGCCAGCAGCTTAGTGCGCAATAGCGGACGGGTATACACCGGGGAGCTGTTTTTT. The full variable domain, its missing parts supplied by reference TRBV7-9 and TRBJ2-2, is DTGVSQNPRHKITKRGQNVTFRCDPISEHNRLYWYRQTLGQGPEFLTYFQNEAQLEKSRLLSDRFSAERPKGSFSTLEIQRTEQGDSAMYLCASSLVRNSGRVYTGELFFGEGSRLTVL.

The chain is built from TRBV9 and TRBJ2-5; D unclear. This CDR3 region has 15 residues. Germline CDR1 reads SGDLS; CDR2 reads YYNGEE. The V end was cut by 2 bases, the J end by 5 bases, with 16 bases between. CDR3 nucleotides: TGTGCCAGCAGCGTTACCCAATACAGTTTCGAGACCCAGTACTTC. Translated, it gives CASSVTQYSFETQYF.

The V call is TRBV28, the J call TRBJ1-4; the D is unclear. Trimming cost V 3 bases and J 7 bases, with 12 bases left between them. Germline values: CDR1 MDHEN, CDR2 SYDVKM. The CDR3 sequence is 14 residues long. The CDR3 region has the DNA TGTGCCAGCAGTTTTTTCAGTCTTTCTGAAAAACTGTTTTTT. Protein: CASSFFSLSEKLFF.